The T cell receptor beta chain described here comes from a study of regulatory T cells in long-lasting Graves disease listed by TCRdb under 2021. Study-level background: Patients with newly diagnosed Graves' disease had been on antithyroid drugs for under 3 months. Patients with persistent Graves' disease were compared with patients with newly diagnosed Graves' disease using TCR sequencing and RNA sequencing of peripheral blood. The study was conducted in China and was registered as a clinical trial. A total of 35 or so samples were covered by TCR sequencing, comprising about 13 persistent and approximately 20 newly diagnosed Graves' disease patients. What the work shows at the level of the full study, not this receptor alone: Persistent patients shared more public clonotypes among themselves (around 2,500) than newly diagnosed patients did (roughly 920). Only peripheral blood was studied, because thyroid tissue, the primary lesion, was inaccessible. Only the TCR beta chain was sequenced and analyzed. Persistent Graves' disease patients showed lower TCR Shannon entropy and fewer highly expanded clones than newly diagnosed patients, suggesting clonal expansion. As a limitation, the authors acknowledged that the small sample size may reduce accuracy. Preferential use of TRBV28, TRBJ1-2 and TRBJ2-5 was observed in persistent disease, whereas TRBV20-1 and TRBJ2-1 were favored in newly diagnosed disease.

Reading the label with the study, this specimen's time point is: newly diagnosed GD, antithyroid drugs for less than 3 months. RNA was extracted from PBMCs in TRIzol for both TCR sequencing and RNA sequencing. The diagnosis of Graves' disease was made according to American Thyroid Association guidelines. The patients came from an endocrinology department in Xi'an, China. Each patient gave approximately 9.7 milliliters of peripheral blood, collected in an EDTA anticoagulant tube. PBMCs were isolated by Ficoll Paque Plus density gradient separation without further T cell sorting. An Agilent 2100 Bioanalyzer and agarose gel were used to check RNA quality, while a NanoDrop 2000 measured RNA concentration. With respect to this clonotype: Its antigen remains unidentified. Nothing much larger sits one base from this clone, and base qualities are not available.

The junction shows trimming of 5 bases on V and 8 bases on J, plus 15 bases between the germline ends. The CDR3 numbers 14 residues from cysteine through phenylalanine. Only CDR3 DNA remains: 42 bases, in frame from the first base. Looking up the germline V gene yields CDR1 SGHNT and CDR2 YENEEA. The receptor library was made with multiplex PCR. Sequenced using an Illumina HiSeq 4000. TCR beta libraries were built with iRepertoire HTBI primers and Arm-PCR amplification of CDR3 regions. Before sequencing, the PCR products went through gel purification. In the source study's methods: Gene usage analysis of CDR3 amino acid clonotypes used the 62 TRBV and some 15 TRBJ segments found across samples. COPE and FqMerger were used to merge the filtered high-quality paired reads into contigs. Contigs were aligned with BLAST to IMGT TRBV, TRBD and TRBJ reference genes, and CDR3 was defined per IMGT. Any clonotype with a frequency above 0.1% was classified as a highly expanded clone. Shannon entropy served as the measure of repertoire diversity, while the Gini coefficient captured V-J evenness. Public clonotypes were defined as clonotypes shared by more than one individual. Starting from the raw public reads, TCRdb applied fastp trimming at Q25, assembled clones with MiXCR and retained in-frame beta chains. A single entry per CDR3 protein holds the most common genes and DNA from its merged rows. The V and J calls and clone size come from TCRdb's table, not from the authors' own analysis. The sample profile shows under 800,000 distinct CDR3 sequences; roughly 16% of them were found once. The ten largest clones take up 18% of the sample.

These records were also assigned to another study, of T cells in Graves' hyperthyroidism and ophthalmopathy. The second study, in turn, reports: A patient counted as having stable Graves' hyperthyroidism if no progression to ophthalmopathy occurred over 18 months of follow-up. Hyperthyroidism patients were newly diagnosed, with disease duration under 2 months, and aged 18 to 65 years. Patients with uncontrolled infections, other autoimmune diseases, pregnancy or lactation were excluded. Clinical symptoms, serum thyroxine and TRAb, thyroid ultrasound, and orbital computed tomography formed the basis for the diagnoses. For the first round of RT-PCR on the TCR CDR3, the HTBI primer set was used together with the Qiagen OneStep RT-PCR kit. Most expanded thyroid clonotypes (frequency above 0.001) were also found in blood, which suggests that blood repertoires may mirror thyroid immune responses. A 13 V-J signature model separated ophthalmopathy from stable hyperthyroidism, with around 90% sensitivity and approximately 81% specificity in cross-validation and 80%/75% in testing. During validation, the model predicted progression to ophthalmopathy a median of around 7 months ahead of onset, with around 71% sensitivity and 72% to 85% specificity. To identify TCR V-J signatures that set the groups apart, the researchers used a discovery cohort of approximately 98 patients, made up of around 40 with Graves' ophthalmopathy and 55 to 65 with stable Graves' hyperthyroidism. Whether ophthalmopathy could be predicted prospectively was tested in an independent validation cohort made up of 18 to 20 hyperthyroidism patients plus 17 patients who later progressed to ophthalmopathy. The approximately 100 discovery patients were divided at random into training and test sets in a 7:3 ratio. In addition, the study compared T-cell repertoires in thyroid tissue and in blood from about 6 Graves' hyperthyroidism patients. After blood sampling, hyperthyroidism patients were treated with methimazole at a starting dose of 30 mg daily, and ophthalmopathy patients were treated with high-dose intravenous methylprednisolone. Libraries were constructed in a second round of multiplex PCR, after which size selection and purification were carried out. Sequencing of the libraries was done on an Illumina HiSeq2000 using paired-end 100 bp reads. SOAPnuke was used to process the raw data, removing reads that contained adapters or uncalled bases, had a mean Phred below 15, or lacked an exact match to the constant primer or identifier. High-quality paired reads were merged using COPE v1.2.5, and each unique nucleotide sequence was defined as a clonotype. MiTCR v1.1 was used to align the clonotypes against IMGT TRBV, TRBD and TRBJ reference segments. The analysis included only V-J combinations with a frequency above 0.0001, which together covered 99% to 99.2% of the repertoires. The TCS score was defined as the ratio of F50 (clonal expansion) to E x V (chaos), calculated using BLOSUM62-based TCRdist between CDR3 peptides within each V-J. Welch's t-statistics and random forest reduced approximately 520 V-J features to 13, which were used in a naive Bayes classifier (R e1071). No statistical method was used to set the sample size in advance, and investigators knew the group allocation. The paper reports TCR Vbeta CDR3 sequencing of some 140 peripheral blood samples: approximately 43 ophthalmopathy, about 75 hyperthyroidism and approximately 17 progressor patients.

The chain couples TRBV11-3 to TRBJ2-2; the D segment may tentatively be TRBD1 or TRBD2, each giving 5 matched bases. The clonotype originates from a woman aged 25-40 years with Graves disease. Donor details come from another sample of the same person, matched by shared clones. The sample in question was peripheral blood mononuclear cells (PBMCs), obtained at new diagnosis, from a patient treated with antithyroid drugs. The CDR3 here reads CASSPDRGSGELFF. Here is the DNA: TGTGCCAGCAGCCCCGACCGGGGCTCTGGGGAGCTGTTTTTT.